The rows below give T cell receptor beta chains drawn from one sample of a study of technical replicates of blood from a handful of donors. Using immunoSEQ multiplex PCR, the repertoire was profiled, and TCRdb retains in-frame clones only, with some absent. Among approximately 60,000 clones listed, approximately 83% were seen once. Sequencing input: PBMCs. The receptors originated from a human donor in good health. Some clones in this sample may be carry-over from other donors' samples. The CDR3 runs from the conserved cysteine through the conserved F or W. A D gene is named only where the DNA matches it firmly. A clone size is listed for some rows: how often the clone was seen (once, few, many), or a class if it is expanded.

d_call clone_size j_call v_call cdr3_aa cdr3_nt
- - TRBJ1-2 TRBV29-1 CSVVGDGYTF TGCAGCGTTGTCGGAGATGGCTACACCTTC
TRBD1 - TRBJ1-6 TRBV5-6 CASSLAVSGTVNSPLHF TGTGCCAGCAGCTTGGCCGTCTCGGGGACAGTTAATTCACCCCTCCACTTT
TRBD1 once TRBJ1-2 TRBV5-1 CASSSDRGYGYTF TGCGCCAGCAGCTCAGACAGGGGGTATGGCTACACCTTC
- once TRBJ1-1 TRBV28 CASSFEGDTEAFF TGTGCCAGCAGTTTCGAGGGAGACACTGAAGCTTTCTTT
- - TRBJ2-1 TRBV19 CASSSLGGSYGEQFF TGTGCCAGTAGTAGTCTCGGGGGATCTTATGGTGAGCAGTTCTTC
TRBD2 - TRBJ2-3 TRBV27 CASTTFRASGGWTDTQYF TGTGCCAGCACTACTTTTCGGGCTAGCGGGGGGTGGACAGATACGCAGTATTTT
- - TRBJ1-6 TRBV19 CASSGQGSYNSPLHF TGTGCCAGTAGTGGGCAGGGGTCTTATAATTCACCCCTCCACTTT
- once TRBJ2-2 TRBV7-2 CASSLKGLTRAVTGELFF TGTGCCAGCAGCTTAAAAGGGCTGACTAGGGCGGTCACCGGGGAGCTGTTTTTT
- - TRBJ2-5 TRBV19 CASSTQGLIQETQYF TGTGCCAGTAGTACCCAGGGACTTATACAAGAGACCCAGTACTTC
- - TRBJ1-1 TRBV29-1 CSVESWARNTEAFF TGCAGCGTTGAATCCTGGGCCCGGAACACTGAAGCTTTCTTT
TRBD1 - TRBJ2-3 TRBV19 CATSTGGNTDTQYF TGTGCCACCTCGACAGGGGGCAATACAGATACGCAGTATTTT
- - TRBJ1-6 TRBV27 CASSFESFLSPLHF TGTGCCAGCAGTTTCGAGTCCTTCCTTTCACCCCTCCACTTT
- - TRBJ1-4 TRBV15 CATSTTIGQGSEKLFF TGTGCCACCAGCACTACCATCGGGCAGGGGAGCGAAAAACTGTTTTTT
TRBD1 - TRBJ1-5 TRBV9 CASSVEGARNQPQHF TGTGCCAGCAGCGTTGAGGGGGCTCGAAATCAGCCCCAGCATTTT
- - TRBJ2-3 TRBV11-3 CASSGRADTQYF TGTGCCAGCTCAGGGCGCGCAGATACGCAGTATTTT
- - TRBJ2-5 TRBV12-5 CASRRQETQYF TGTGCTAGTAGGAGACAAGAGACCCAGTACTTC
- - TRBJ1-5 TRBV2 CASSEGRTSNQPQHF TGTGCCAGCAGTGAAGGCAGAACTAGCAATCAGCCCCAGCATTTT
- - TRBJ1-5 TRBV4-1 CASSQEPGPTPQHF TGCGCCAGCAGCCAAGAGCCAGGCCCCACGCCCCAGCATTTT
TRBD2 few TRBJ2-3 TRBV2 CASSDTGGRTDTQYF TGTGCCAGCAGTGACACGGGGGGTCGGACAGATACGCAGTATTTT
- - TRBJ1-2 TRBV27 CASSFTGHGYTF TGTGCCAGCAGTTTCACAGGTCATGGCTACACCTTC
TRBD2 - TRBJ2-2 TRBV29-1 CSVVSGGARTGELFF TGCAGCGTCGTTAGCGGGGGGGCCAGAACCGGGGAGCTGTTTTTT
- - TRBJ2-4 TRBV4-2 CASSQAVRENIQYF TGTGCCAGCAGCCAAGCGGTCCGAGAAAACATTCAGTACTTC
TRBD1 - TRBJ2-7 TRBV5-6 CASSSKKGAAYEQYF TGTGCCAGCAGCTCCAAAAAGGGGGCTGCATACGAGCAGTACTTC
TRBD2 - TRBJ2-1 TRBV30 CAWSVVTSGYNEQFF TGTGCCTGGAGTGTGGTCACTAGCGGTTACAATGAGCAGTTCTTC
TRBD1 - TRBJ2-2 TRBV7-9 CASSFFRTGASGELFF TGTGCCAGCAGCTTTTTTAGGACAGGGGCGTCCGGGGAGCTGTTTTTT
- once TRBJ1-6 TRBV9 CASSVALYNSPLHF TGTGCCAGCAGCGTAGCCCTATATAATTCACCCCTCCACTTT
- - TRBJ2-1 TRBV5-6 CASHRYNEQFF TGTGCCAGCCACAGGTACAATGAGCAGTTCTTC